The 27 T cell receptor beta chains reported below all come from one sample, sequenced in a study of cytomegalovirus exposure and HLA in healthy donors. The PCR made use of 60 Vbeta and 13 Jbeta primers. The method was immunoSEQ multiplex PCR; TCRdb's version includes in-frame clones alone and lacks a portion of them. Among over 150,000 clones listed, approximately 77% were seen once. The sample comprised PBMCs. These receptors originate from a male donor in good health and CMV-seropositive.

The chain carries TRBV15 and TRBJ2-5; no clear D. V was trimmed by 0 bases and J by 2 bases, leaving 10 bases between them. Germline CDR1 LNHNV, CDR2 YYDKDF (reference sequence). This CDR3 is 15 amino acids long. CDR3 loop: CATSREGYRQETQYF. CDR3 in DNA: TGTGCCACCAGCAGAGAGGGCTACAGACAAGAGACCCAGTACTTC.

This clone came up once. The CDR3 region has the DNA TGTGCCAGCAGTGAATACGGACAGTTATCCTACGAGCAGTACTTC. Protein product: CASSEYGQLSYEQYF. The rearrangement joins TRBV6-1 to TRBJ2-7, with D possibly matching TRBD1 (6 bases). Germline V CDR1 and CDR2: MNHNS, SASEGT. Between the trimmed V and J ends, which lost 2 bases and 1 base, there was a span of 12 bases. This CDR3 region has 15 residues.

The chain joins TRBV6-6 to TRBJ2-1, with 8 bases aligning to TRBD1. The CDR3 length is 15 residues. The germline CDR1 and CDR2 sequences are MNHNY and SVGAGI (reference sequence). Losses at the gene ends were 5 bases for V and 8 bases for J; bases not matched to a gene: 11. This chain's CDR3 is CASSPNAGGLHEQFF. The CDR3 coding sequence is TGTGCCAGCAGTCCAAATGCAGGGGGCCTCCATGAGCAGTTCTTC.

CDR3 bases: TGCGCCAGCAGCCAACCCTTTGGACAGGTTGCTGAAGCTTTCTTT. Residues: CASSQPFGQVAEAFF. The rearrangement links TRBV4-1 to TRBJ1-1, with 7 nucleotides matching TRBD1. V dropped 2 bases and J dropped 6; count of bases not matched to a gene: 9. Germline CDR1 and CDR2: MGHRA and YSYEKL. The CDR3 spans 15 residues.

This chain links TRBV11-2 with TRBJ1-2; D remains unclear. CDR3 length equals 12 residues. V was shortened by 3 bases and J by 2 bases, with 4 bases between the two germline ends. Germline V gene data show CDR1 as SGHAT and CDR2 as FQNNGV. In DNA form, the CDR3 reads TGTGCCAGCAGCTTCGGGAACTATGGCTACACCTTC. This codes for CASSFGNYGYTF.

This clone was counted only a few times. This rearrangement joins TRBV13 to TRBJ2-7, with 8 bases matching TRBD1. After removal of 5 bases from V and 5 bases from J, the junction contained 8 bases not matched to a gene. Germline loops: CDR1 PRHDT, CDR2 FYEKMQ (reference sequence). The CDR3 runs to 14 residues. The CDR3 region is CASSNRQGLHEQYF. The CDR3 DNA follows: TGTGCCAGCAGCAACCGACAGGGGTTACACGAGCAGTACTTC.

This chain uses TRBV4-1 with TRBJ1-5; tentative D call: TRBD1 (5 bases). This CDR3 comprises 15 residues. Trimming removed 4 bases at V and 6 bases at J, with 16 bases between. Per germline, CDR1 MGHRA and CDR2 YSYEKL. Here the CDR3 DNA reads TGCGCCAGCAGCCGCCACCGGGGGGAGGGTCAGCCCCAGCATTTT. This translates into CASSRHRGEGQPQHF.

The chain combines TRBV12-5 with TRBJ2-7, with unresolved D. Deletions cut 0 bases from V and 6 bases from J, with 6 bases between. CDR3 length: 12 residues. Germline values: CDR1 LGHNT, CDR2 FRNRAP. The CDR3 sequence is CASGLVSSEQYF. CDR3 nucleotides: TGTGCTAGTGGTTTGGTATCGAGCGAGCAGTACTTC.

J is TRBJ1-3 and V is TRBV9; TRBD1 might be the D (6 bases). The CDR3 is made up of 16 amino acids. The germline gives CDR1 SGDLS, CDR2 YYNGEE. Trimming took off 6 bases at V and 4 bases at J, with 20 bases between the two ends. CDR3 sequence: CASTGDQGTAGNTIYF. The CDR3 bases are TGTGCCAGCACTGGGGATCAGGGGACCGCCGGAAACACCATATATTTT.

The V call is TRBV30, the J call TRBJ2-3; 9 bases are a match to TRBD2. In germline, CDR1 is GTSNPN, CDR2 SVGIG (reference sequence). V trimming: 0 bases; J trimming: 5 bases; junction bases outside the gene matches: 6. This CDR3 is built from 15 residues. In DNA, the CDR3 is TGTGCCTGGAGTGTACTCGCGGGGGGGCAAGATACGCAGTATTTT. Translation: CAWSVLAGGQDTQYF.

The rearrangement joins TRBV19 to TRBJ2-5; 7 bases line up with TRBD1. The CDR3 spans 15 residues. From germline, CDR1 is LNHDA and CDR2 SQIVND (reference sequence). Losses at the gene ends were 5 bases for V and 3 bases for J; bases not matched to a gene: 9. The CDR3 bases are TGTGCCAGTAGTGCTAACCGACAGGGCAAAGAGACCCAGTACTTC. It encodes CASSANRQGKETQYF.

The genes are TRBV7-3 and TRBJ2-3; 9 bases are a match to TRBD2. CDR3 length equals 15 residues. V lost 5 bases, J lost 1 base, and 4 bases stayed unmatched. Germline V gene data show CDR1 as SGHTA and CDR2 as FQGTGA. The CDR3 protein is CASSRGGGRTDTQYF. The CDR3 region has the DNA TGTGCCAGCAGCCGCGGGGGGGGCCGCACAGATACGCAGTATTTT.

The chain joins TRBV18 to TRBJ2-7; possibly TRBD2 for D (5 bases). The V end was cut by 4 bases, the J end by 2 bases, with 12 bases between. There are 14 residues in the CDR3. Germline V gene lookup returns CDR1 KGHSH and CDR2 LQKENI. The CDR3 coding sequence is TGTGCCAGCTCACAAGGGAGTCATGCCTACGAGCAGTACTTC. This codes for CASSQGSHAYEQYF.

A few counts support this clone. The rearrangement links TRBV2 to TRBJ2-1, with a tentative D call TRBD2 (6 bases). Trimming took off 6 bases at V and 6 bases at J, with 15 bases between the two ends. In germline, CDR1 is SNHLY, CDR2 FYNNEI. The CDR3 is 14 amino acids. The CDR3 here is CASRRGLLGNEQFF. DNA of the CDR3: TGTGCCAGCAGGAGGGGACTCCTCGGCAATGAGCAGTTCTTC.

This clone came up a few times. One junction end disagrees with the germline gene, perhaps due to a read error. This chain joins TRBV19 and TRBJ1-1; 7 nucleotides align to TRBD1. The CDR3 totals 13 residues. CDR1 and CDR2 from the germline V gene are LNHDA and SQIVND (reference sequence). Here the CDR3 DNA reads TGTGCCAGTAGTATAGTTTACAGGGGCCCCCGCATCTTT. This encodes CASSIVYRGPRIF. Filled out from reference TRBV19 and TRBJ1-1, the complete variable domain reads DGGITQSPKYLFRKEGQNVTLSCEQNLNHDAMYWYRQDPGQGLRLIYYSQIVNDFQKGDIAEGYSVSREKKESFPLTVTSAQKNPTAFYLCASSIVYRGPRIFGQGTRLTVV.

V is TRBV6-5 and J is TRBJ1-2; TRBD1 is a possible D gene (6 bases). Germline-derived CDR1 and CDR2 are MNHEY and SVGAGI. The CDR3 has 15 amino acids. Between the trimmed V and J ends, which lost 4 bases and 8 bases, there was a span of 20 bases. The CDR3 DNA follows: TGTGCCAGCAGTTCTTCTCGAGGGGGAGGGCTGGGCTACACCTTC. Residues: CASSSSRGGGLGYTF.

This sequence joins TRBV5-4 and TRBJ2-1, with a possible D match to TRBD1 (7 bases). Germline V CDR1 and CDR2: SGHNT, YYREEE (reference sequence). CDR3 length: 12 amino acids. Trimming cost V 6 bases and J 8 bases, with 12 bases left between them. The CDR3 protein is CASKGRGDEQFF. For the CDR3, the DNA is TGTGCCAGCAAAGGCAGGGGGGATGAGCAGTTCTTC.

CDR3 sequence reads: CATSRVKGGTYNEQFF. The CDR3 bases are TGTGCCACCAGCAGAGTTAAGGGCGGGACCTACAATGAGCAGTTCTTC. V is TRBV15 and J is TRBJ2-1; possible D gene TRBD2, 6 bases. CDR3 size: 16 residues. The germline CDR1 and CDR2 sequences are LNHNV and YYDKDF (reference sequence). V was shortened by 1 base and J by 2 bases, with 12 bases between the two germline ends.

The J gene is TRBJ2-2, the V gene TRBV5-8; 8 nucleotides align to TRBD2. V dropped 1 base and J dropped 4; count of bases not matched to a gene: 6. In germline, CDR1 is SGHTS, CDR2 YDEGEE. The CDR3 is 16 residues long. CDR3 coding DNA: TGTGCCAGCAGCTTGTATTCCGGGGGGGTCACCGGGGAGCTGTTTTTT. Its protein product is CASSLYSGGVTGELFF.

This chain joins TRBV5-4 and TRBJ1-2; D gene uncertain. The CDR3 is 13 residues long. Trimming removed 6 bases from V and 4 bases from J, with 13 bases in between. Germline CDR1 and CDR2: SGHNT and YYREEE (reference sequence). This CDR3 is CASNQDGLYGYTF. Here the CDR3 DNA reads TGTGCCAGCAACCAAGACGGACTCTATGGCTACACCTTC.

The chain combines TRBV6-1 with TRBJ1-5; tentative D call: TRBD1 (6 bases). The CDR3 sequence is 14 residues long. The V end was cut by 5 bases, the J end by 4 bases, with 12 bases between. Germline V gene sequence: CDR1 MNHNS, CDR2 SASEGT. CDR3 sequence reads: CASSPLTGNQPQHF. The DNA for the CDR3 is TGTGCCAGCAGTCCCTTAACAGGGAATCAGCCCCAGCATTTT.

The J gene is TRBJ1-6, the V gene TRBV6-6; a weak D match, TRBD1 (5 bases). CDR1 is MNHNY and CDR2 is SVGAGI in the germline V gene (reference sequence). The CDR3 runs to 14 residues. Trimming removed 7 bases from V and 2 bases from J, with 9 bases in between. The CDR3 DNA sequence: TGTGCCAGCAAGGGGCTCGCCTATAATTCACCCCTCCACTTT. This translates into CASKGLAYNSPLHF.

This clone has more than one count but fewer than ten. This chain uses TRBV5-6 with TRBJ1-1, with D perhaps matching TRBD1 (6 bases). The CDR3 is 13 amino acids. CDR1 is SGHDT, CDR2 YYEEEE, per germline. V dropped 6 bases and J dropped 4 bases, with 13 bases sitting between them. In DNA form, the CDR3 reads TGTGCCAGCACCACAGGGATCACCACTGAAGCTTTCTTT. Its protein product is CASTTGITTEAFF. Together with reference TRBV5-6 and TRBJ1-1, the CDR3 gives the full variable domain: DAGVTQSPTHLIKTRGQQVTLRCSPKSGHDTVSWYQQALGQGPQFIFQYYEEEERQRGNFPDRFSGHQFPNYSSELNVNALLLGDSALYLCASTTGITTEAFFGQGTRLTVV.

The V and J genes are TRBV7-8 and TRBJ2-3; 7 positions match TRBD1. Trimming removed 4 bases from V and 3 bases from J; junction bases left unmatched: 10. Germline CDR1 reads SGHVS; CDR2 reads FQNEAQ. The length of the CDR3 is 16 residues. The CDR3 bases are TGTGCCAGCAGCTCCAAGACAGGGTCTGAAACAGATACGCAGTATTTT. Its protein product is CASSSKTGSETDTQYF.

The chain employs TRBV13 and TRBJ2-7; D possibly corresponds to TRBD2 (6 bases). Germline CDR1 is PRHDT and CDR2 is FYEKMQ (reference sequence). The CDR3 spans 15 residues. Between the trimmed V and J ends, which lost 0 bases and 2 bases, there was a span of 11 bases. DNA of the CDR3: TGTGCCAGCAGCTTAGGGGGCGGGGCCCCCTACGAGCAGTACTTC. This translates into CASSLGGGAPYEQYF.

V usage is TRBV9 and J usage is TRBJ2-5, with TRBD2 as a possible D gene (6 bases). This CDR3 has 13 residues. Germline loops: CDR1 SGDLS, CDR2 YYNGEE. V dropped 2 bases and J dropped 5 bases, with 10 bases sitting between them. The CDR3 region has the DNA TGTGCCAGCAGCGTGGACTATATGGAGACCCAGTACTTC. Its translation: CASSVDYMETQYF.

This clone was recorded a few times. This chain joins TRBV27 and TRBJ2-7; no reliable D call. Germline V gives CDR1 MNHEY, CDR2 SMNVEV (reference sequence). The CDR3 is 12 amino acids. The germline V and J ends were trimmed by 3 bases and 2 bases, with 5 bases remaining between them. The CDR3 region has the DNA TGTGCCAGCAGTTTGGCCACCTACGAGCAGTACTTC. Amino acids: CASSLATYEQYF.